This passage covers 13 T cell receptor beta chains from one sample sequenced in a study of shared clonotypes between healthy human individuals. Produced via immunoSEQ multiplex PCR; TCRdb's table is partial and in-frame only. Here the sample spans roughly 500,000 clones, around 96% being singletons. Specimen: naive CD4+ T cells sorted from blood. Subset denoted: CD45RA+ positively selected. The origin of the receptors is a woman in her twenties or thirties in good health.

CDR3 DNA: TGTGCCGAGGAAGGAGGGCTTGCCAATGAGCAGTTCTTC. Translating gives CAEEGGLANEQFF. The V gene is TRBV7-9, the J gene TRBJ2-1; possibly TRBD2 for D (6 bases). CDR1 is SEHNR and CDR2 is FQNEAQ in the germline V gene (reference sequence). This CDR3 has 13 residues. V was trimmed by 11 bases and J by 6 bases, leaving 17 bases between them.

The chain is built from TRBV7-2 and TRBJ2-3, with D possibly TRBD2 on 6 matching bases. Germline V gene sequence: CDR1 SGHTA, CDR2 FQGNSA. The length of the CDR3 is 16 residues. Trimming stripped 5 bases from V and 2 bases from J, with 17 bases between. CDR3 residues: CASSRQGGIPTDTQYF. In nucleotides, the CDR3 is TGTGCCAGCAGCCGCCAGGGCGGGATCCCCACAGATACGCAGTATTTT.

This clone was seen just once. V and J are TRBV4-1 and TRBJ1-1; D unclear. This CDR3 is 13 amino acids long. The V gene's germline CDR1 is MGHRA and CDR2 YSYEKL. Between the trimmed V and J ends, which lost 0 bases and 1 base, there was a span of 3 bases. CDR3 residues: CASSQERNTEAFF. The CDR3 DNA reads TGCGCCAGCAGCCAAGAAAGGAACACTGAAGCTTTCTTT.

In this sample, this clone turned up once. The rearrangement joins TRBV7-9 to TRBJ1-5, with 7 bases fitting TRBD1. Germline V gives CDR1 SEHNR, CDR2 FQNEAQ (reference sequence). The CDR3 is 18 amino acids. V gave up 5 bases and J gave up 3 bases; unmatched junction bases: 16. As DNA, the CDR3 is TGTGCCAGCAGCCCCGAGGGAGGGGACAGCAACCCCAATCAGCCCCAGCATTTT. Amino acid sequence: CASSPEGGDSNPNQPQHF.

The chain combines TRBV5-5 with TRBJ1-1; the D gene is possibly TRBD1 (5 bases). V was trimmed by 2 bases and J by 0 bases, leaving 11 bases between them. Germline assignment: CDR1 SGHKS and CDR2 YYEKEE (reference sequence). The CDR3 contains 15 residues. The CDR3 reads CASSLLTAMNTEAFF. For the CDR3, the DNA is TGTGCCAGCAGCTTACTGACAGCCATGAACACTGAAGCTTTCTTT.

The chain links TRBV4-2 to TRBJ1-2; possibly TRBD1 for D (6 bases). CDR1 is LGHNA, CDR2 YNFKEQ, per germline. The V end lost 0 bases, the J end lost 3 bases, and 8 bases lay between the germline ends. The CDR3 is 14 amino acids. The CDR3 DNA sequence: TGTGCCAGCAGCCAAGACAGGGGACACTATGGCTACACCTTC. It is translated as CASSQDRGHYGYTF.

The V call is TRBV19, the J call TRBJ2-3, with TRBD2 identical over 7 bases. Trimming removed 6 bases from V and 0 bases from J; junction bases left unmatched: 3. The CDR3 extends over 14 amino acids. Germline CDR1 LNHDA, CDR2 SQIVND (reference sequence). In DNA form, the CDR3 reads TGTGCCAGTAGATTAGCGGGTAGCACAGATACGCAGTATTTT. Protein sequence: CASRLAGSTDTQYF.

The chain joins TRBV29-1 to TRBJ1-1, with TRBD1 as a possible D gene (6 bases). V shed 3 bases and J shed 5 bases, with 13 bases lying between them. This CDR3 has 13 amino acids. The germline V gene encodes CDR1 SQVTM and CDR2 ANQGSEA. The CDR3 region has the DNA TGCAGCGTTGATCAACAGGGAGAAACTGAAGCTTTCTTT. Translation: CSVDQQGETEAFF. Full variable domain (rest looked up from reference TRBV29-1 and TRBJ1-1): SAVISQKPSRDICQRGTSLTIQCQVDSQVTMMFWYRQQPGQSLTLIATANQGSEATYESGFVIDKFPISRPNLTFSTLTVSNMSPEDSSIYLCSVDQQGETEAFFGQGTRLTVV.

The table lists this clone with a count of one. V and J are TRBV7-7 and TRBJ2-1; no clear D gene. The V end was cut by 5 bases, the J end by 0 bases, with 17 bases between. This CDR3 contains 17 residues. Germline V gives CDR1 SSHAT, CDR2 FNYEAQ (reference sequence). CDR3 protein: CASSPGVPTSSYNEQFF. Written as DNA, the CDR3 is TGTGCCAGCAGCCCTGGGGTACCGACGAGCTCCTACAATGAGCAGTTCTTC.

In its sample, this clone was seen once. V is TRBV27 and J is TRBJ2-3, with D possibly matching TRBD1 (6 bases). The CDR3 loop spans 15 amino acids. Trimming pared 6 bases from V and 1 base from J, leaving 14 bases between. Germline V lookup: CDR1 MNHEY, CDR2 SMNVEV (reference sequence). CDR3 residues: CASSPWTEGTDTQYF. In DNA form, the CDR3 reads TGTGCCAGCAGCCCCTGGACAGAAGGCACAGATACGCAGTATTTT.

The chain carries TRBV5-1 and TRBJ1-1, with D tentatively TRBD1 (6 bases). Germline lookup yields CDR1 SGHRS and CDR2 YFSETQ. Trimming removed 5 bases at V and 5 bases at J, with 16 bases between. CDR3 size: 14 residues. CDR3 in amino acids: CASRWGQGPTEAFF. DNA of the CDR3: TGCGCCAGCAGGTGGGGGCAGGGACCGACTGAAGCTTTCTTT. Based on the CDR3 plus reference TRBV5-1 and TRBJ1-1, the full variable domain is KAGVTQTPRYLIKTRGQQVTLSCSPISGHRSVSWYQQTPGQGLQFLFEYFSETQRNKGNFPGRFSGRQFSNSRSEMNVSTLELGDSALYLCASRWGQGPTEAFFGQGTRLTVV.

This clone was found once. The CDR3 sequence: CASSTPSGRASGTGELFF. Written as DNA, the CDR3 is TGTGCCAGTAGTACTCCTAGCGGGAGGGCCTCGGGGACCGGGGAGCTGTTTTTT. This rearrangement joins TRBV19 to TRBJ2-2, with 12 bases that match TRBD2. Germline V lookup: CDR1 LNHDA, CDR2 SQIVND (reference sequence). With V trimmed by 4 bases and J by 5 bases, 11 bases remained unmatched. The CDR3 runs to 18 residues.

This clone was found a few times. This sample also contains other DNA sequences that code for the same CDR3. The J gene is TRBJ1-1, the V gene TRBV7-9; D ambiguous. V was shortened by 5 bases and J by 1 base, with 8 bases between the two germline ends. The germline V gene encodes CDR1 SEHNR and CDR2 FQNEAQ (reference sequence). The CDR3 sequence is 13 residues long. CDR3 sequence: CASSRQENTEAFF. CDR3 DNA: TGTGCCAGCAGCCGGCAGGAGAACACTGAAGCTTTCTTT.